The T cell receptor beta chain under discussion was sequenced for a study of cytomegalovirus exposure and HLA in healthy donors. Findings and caveats of the study: Excluded: some indistinguishable V segments such as TRBV6-2 and TRBV6-3. A previous analysis found most TCR beta V segments productive roughly 87% or roughly 30% of the time.

As for this clone: What it recognizes is unknown.

Primers for the PCR totalled 60 Vbeta and 13 Jbeta. Sequenced by immunoSEQ multiplex PCR; TCRdb stores in-frame clones only, minus some. The sample shows fewer than 200,000 clones, roughly 78% of them seen only once. From germline, CDR1 is LNHDA and CDR2 SQIVND (reference sequence). V was trimmed by 3 bases and J by 4 bases, leaving 15 bases between them. The CDR3 is 15 amino acids. The sample comprised PBMCs. The TCR was taken from a boy younger than 18 in good health and CMV-seronegative. The V and J genes are TRBV19 and TRBJ1-1, with a weak D call TRBD1 (5 bases). The CDR3: CASSMIRGESTEAFF. CDR3 nucleotides: TGTGCCAGTAGTATGATTCGGGGGGAGAGCACTGAAGCTTTCTTT.